The 6 T cell receptor beta chains presented below share a single source sample, sequenced in a study of CXCR3-negative and CXCR3-positive naive CD8 T cells. With UMI labels, 5' RACE was used to prepare the TRB cDNA libraries. With the 5' RACE reads reprocessed, TCRdb shows one record per CDR3 protein and no DNA. The sample data list under 65,000 distinct CDR3 sequences. Sequencing was carried out using memory CD8+ T cells from blood. Receptors originate from a human donor in good health. Some clones in this sample may be carry-over from other donors' samples.

This chain links TRBV6-6 with TRBJ2-5; without DNA, the TCRdb call of TRBD1 cannot be checked. Germline V lookup: CDR1 MNHNY, CDR2 SVGAGI (reference sequence). The CDR3 has 17 residues. The CDR3 sequence is CASSSRPFPGQKETQYF.

The chain couples TRBV19 to TRBJ2-3. The CDR3 contains 11 residues. CDR1 and CDR2 (germline): LNHDA, SQIVND (reference sequence). CDR3 residues: CASKQLDTQYF.

CDR3 loop: CSATALAKNIQYF. The chain is built from TRBV20-1 and TRBJ2-4. The CDR3 runs 13 residues. The germline gives CDR1 DFQATT, CDR2 SNEGSKA (reference sequence).

The J gene is TRBJ2-5, the V gene TRBV29-1; TCRdb lists TRBD2, though no DNA is available to test this call. This CDR3 has 12 residues. Germline V gives CDR1 SQVTM, CDR2 ANQGSEA. The CDR3 sequence is CSALGTSGRGDF.

The chain recombines TRBV14 with TRBJ2-2. CDR3 length equals 14 residues. Germline-derived CDR1 and CDR2 are SGHDN and FVKESK. The CDR3: CASSQEWNTGELFF. The full variable domain, with the rest looked up from reference TRBV14 and TRBJ2-2, is EAGVTQFPSHSVIEKGQTVTLRCDPISGHDNLYWYRRVMGKEIKFLLHFVKESKQDESGMPNNRFLAERTGGTYSTLKVQPAELEDSGVYFCASSQEWNTGELFFGEGSRLTVL.

V usage is TRBV28 and J usage is TRBJ1-5. CDR3 length equals 16 residues. Looked up from germline, CDR1 is MDHEN and CDR2 is SYDVKM. CDR3 sequence: CASSTLPSVGNQPQHF.